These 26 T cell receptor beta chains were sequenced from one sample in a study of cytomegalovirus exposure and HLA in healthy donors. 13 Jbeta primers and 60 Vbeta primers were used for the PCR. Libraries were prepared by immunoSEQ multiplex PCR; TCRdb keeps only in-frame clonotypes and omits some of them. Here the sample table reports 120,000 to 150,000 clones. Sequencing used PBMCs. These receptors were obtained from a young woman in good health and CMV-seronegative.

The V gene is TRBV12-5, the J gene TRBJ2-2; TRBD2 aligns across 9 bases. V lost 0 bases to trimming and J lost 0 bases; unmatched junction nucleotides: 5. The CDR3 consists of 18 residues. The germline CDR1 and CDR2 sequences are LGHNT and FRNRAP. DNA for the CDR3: TGTGCTAGTGGTTTGGTACAACTAGCGGGCACGAACACCGGGGAGCTGTTTTTT. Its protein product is CASGLVQLAGTNTGELFF.

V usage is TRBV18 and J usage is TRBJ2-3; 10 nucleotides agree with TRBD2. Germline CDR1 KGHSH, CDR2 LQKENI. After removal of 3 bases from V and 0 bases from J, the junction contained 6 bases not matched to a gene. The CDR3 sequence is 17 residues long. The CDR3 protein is CASSPGLAYSSTDTQYF. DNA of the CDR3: TGTGCCAGCTCACCGGGACTAGCGTACTCTAGCACAGATACGCAGTATTTT.

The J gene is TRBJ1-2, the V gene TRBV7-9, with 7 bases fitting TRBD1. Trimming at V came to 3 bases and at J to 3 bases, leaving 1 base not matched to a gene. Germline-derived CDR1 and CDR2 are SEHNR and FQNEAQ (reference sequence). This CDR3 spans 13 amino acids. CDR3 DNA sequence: TGTGCCAGCAGCTTCAGGGGGGACTATGGCTACACCTTC. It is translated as CASSFRGDYGYTF. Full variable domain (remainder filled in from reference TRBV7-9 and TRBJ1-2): DTGVSQNPRHKITKRGQNVTFRCDPISEHNRLYWYRQTLGQGPEFLTYFQNEAQLEKSRLLSDRFSAERPKGSFSTLEIQRTEQGDSAMYLCASSFRGDYGYTFGSGTRLTVV.

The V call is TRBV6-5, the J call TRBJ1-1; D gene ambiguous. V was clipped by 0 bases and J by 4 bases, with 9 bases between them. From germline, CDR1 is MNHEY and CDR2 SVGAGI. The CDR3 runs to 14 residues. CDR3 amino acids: CASSYSNIGTEAFF. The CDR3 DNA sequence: TGTGCCAGCAGTTACTCGAACATTGGCACTGAAGCTTTCTTT.

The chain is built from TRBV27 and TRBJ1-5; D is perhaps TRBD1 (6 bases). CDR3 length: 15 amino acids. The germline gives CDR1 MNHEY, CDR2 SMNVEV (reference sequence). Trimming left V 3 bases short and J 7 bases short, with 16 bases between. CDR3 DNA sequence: TGTGCCAGCAGTTTCTCCTGGGGGGGGCAACAGCCCCAGCATTTT. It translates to CASSFSWGGQQPQHF.

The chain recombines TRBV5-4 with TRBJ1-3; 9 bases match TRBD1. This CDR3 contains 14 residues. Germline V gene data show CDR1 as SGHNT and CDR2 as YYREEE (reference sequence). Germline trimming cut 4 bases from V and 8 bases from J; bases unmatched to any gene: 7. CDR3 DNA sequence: TGTGCCAGCAGCGAAGGACAGGGGTGGGACACCATATATTTT. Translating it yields CASSEGQGWDTIYF.

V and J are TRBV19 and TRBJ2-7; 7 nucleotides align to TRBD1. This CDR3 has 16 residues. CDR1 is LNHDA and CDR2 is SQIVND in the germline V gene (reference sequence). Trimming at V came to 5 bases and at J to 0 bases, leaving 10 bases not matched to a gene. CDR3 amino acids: CASSASSGQTSYEQYV. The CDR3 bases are TGTGCCAGTAGTGCTTCCTCGGGACAGACCTCCTACGAGCAGTACGTC.

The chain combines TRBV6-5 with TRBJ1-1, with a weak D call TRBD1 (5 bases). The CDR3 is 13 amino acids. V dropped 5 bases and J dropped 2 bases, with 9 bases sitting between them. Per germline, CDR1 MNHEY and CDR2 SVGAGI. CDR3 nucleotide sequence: TGTGCCAGCAGTAAAGGGGTAAACACTGAAGCTTTCTTT. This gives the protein CASSKGVNTEAFF.

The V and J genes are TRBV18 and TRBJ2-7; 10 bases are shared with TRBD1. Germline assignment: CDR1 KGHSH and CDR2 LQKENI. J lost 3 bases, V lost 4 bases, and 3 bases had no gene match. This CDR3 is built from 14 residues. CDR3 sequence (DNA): TGTGCCAGCTCACTAGGGACAGGGGTCTACGAGCAGTACGTC. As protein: CASSLGTGVYEQYV.

CDR3 region: CASSAKRGIGEEKLFF. The CDR3, as DNA: TGTGCCAGCAGTGCAAAGAGGGGGATAGGGGAAGAAAAACTGTTTTTT. The rearrangement links TRBV6-1 to TRBJ1-4; tentative D call: TRBD1 (6 bases). There are 16 residues in the CDR3. Germline V gene sequence: CDR1 MNHNS, CDR2 SASEGT. V shed 4 bases and J shed 8 bases, with 20 bases lying between them.

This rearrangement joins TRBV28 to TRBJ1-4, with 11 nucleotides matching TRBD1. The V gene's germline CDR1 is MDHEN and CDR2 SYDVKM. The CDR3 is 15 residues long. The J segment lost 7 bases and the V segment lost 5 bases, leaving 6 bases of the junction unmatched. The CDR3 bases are TGTGCCAGCAGTGAGGCCGGGACAGGGGGTGAAAAACTGTTTTTT. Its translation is CASSEAGTGGEKLFF. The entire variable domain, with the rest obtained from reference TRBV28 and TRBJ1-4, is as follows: DVKVTQSSRYLVKRTGEKVFLECVQDMDHENMFWYRQDPGLGLRLIYFSYDVKMKEKGDIPEGYSVSREKKERFSLILESASTNQTSMYLCASSEAGTGGEKLFFGSGTQLSVL.

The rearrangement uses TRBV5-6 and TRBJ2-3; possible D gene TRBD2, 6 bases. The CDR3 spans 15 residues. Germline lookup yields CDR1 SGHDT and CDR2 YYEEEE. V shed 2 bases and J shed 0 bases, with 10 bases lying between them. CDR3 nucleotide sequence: TGTGCCAGCAGCTTCCGGGACTTAAGCACAGATACGCAGTATTTT. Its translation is CASSFRDLSTDTQYF.

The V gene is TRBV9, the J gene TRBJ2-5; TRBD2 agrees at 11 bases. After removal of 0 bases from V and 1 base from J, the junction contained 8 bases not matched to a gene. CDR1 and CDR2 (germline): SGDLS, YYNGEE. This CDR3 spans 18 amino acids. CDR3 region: CASSVDPLAGGFQETQYF. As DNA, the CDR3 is TGTGCCAGCAGCGTAGATCCCCTAGCGGGAGGATTCCAAGAGACCCAGTACTTC.

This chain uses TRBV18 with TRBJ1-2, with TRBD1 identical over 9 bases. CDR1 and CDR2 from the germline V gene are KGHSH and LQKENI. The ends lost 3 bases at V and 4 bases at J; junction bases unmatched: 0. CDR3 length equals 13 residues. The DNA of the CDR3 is TGTGCCAGCTCACCGACAGGGGGCTATGGCTACACCTTC. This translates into CASSPTGGYGYTF.

The CDR3 DNA sequence: TGTGCTAGTGGTCCGCAGGGATTCTACGAGCAGTACTTC. It is translated as CASGPQGFYEQYF. V and J are TRBV12-5 and TRBJ2-7, with D possibly being TRBD1 (5 bases). The CDR3 has 13 residues. CDR1 is LGHNT, CDR2 FRNRAP, per germline. Trimming pared 5 bases from V and 3 bases from J, leaving 11 bases between.

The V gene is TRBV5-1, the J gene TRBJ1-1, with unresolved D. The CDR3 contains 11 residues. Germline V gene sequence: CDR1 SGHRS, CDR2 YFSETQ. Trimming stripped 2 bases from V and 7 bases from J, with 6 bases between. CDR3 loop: CASSFQNEAFF. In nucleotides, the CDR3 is TGCGCCAGCAGCTTCCAGAATGAAGCTTTCTTT.

DNA of the CDR3: TGCGCCAGCAGCCACCCAGCGGCGGAATCAGGGGCCTACAATGAGCAGTTCTTC. Translated: CASSHPAAESGAYNEQFF. The chain combines TRBV4-3 with TRBJ2-1, with D maybe TRBD1 (6 bases). The germline V gene encodes CDR1 LGHNA and CDR2 YSLEER. V lost 3 bases and J 2 bases, leaving 20 bases between the germline ends. This CDR3 is 18 amino acids long.

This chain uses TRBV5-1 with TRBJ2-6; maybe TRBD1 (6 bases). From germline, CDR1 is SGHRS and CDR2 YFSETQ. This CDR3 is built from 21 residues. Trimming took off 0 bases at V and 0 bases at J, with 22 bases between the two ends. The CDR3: CASSLVIGSTGTSSGANVLTF. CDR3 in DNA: TGCGCCAGCAGCTTGGTTATAGGTTCGACAGGTACCAGCTCTGGGGCCAACGTCCTGACTTTC.

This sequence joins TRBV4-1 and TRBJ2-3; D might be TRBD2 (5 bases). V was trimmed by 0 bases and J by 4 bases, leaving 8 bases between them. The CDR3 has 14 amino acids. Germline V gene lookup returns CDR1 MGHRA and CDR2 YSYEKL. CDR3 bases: TGCGCCAGCAGCCAAGATTCGAGGGCAGATACGCAGTATTTT. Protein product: CASSQDSRADTQYF.

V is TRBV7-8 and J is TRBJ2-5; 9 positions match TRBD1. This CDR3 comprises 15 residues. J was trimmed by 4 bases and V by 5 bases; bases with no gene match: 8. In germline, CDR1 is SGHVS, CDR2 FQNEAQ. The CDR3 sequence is CASSTWDRVGETQYF. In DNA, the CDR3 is TGTGCCAGCAGCACATGGGACAGGGTAGGAGAGACCCAGTACTTC.

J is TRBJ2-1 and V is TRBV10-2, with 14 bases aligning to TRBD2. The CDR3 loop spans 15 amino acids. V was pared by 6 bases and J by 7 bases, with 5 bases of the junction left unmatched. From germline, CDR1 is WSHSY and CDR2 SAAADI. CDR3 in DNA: TGCGCCAGCAGGCCGGGACTAGCGGGAGAGAATGAGCAGTTCTTC. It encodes CASRPGLAGENEQFF.

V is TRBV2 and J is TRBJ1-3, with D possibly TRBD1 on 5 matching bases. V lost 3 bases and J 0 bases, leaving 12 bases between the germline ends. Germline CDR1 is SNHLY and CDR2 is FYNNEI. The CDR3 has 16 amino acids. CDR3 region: CASSDARARSGNTIYF. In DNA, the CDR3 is TGTGCCAGCAGTGACGCCAGGGCGCGCTCTGGAAACACCATATATTTT.

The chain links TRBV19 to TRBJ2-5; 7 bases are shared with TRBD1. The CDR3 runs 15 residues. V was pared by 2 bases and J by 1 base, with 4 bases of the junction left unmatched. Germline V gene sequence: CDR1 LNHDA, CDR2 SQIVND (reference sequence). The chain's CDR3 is CASSIPRTGQETQYF. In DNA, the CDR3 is TGTGCCAGTAGTATACCCAGGACAGGCCAAGAGACCCAGTACTTC. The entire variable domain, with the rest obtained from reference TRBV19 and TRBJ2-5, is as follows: DGGITQSPKYLFRKEGQNVTLSCEQNLNHDAMYWYRQDPGQGLRLIYYSQIVNDFQKGDIAEGYSVSREKKESFPLTVTSAQKNPTAFYLCASSIPRTGQETQYFGPGTRLLVL.

The CDR3 sequence is CASSLSTETYGYTF. In DNA, the CDR3 is TGTGCCAGCAGCCTTTCGACAGAGACCTATGGCTACACCTTC. V gene TRBV4-2 combines with J gene TRBJ1-2, with a weak D call TRBD1 (5 bases). Looked up from germline, CDR1 is LGHNA and CDR2 is YNFKEQ. The ends were cut back, 4 bases at V and 4 bases at J, with 13 bases in the middle. The CDR3 is made up of 14 amino acids.

CDR3 residues: CPGSAPGLAGPDSTDTQYF. CDR3 nucleotide sequence: TGTCCTGGGAGCGCCCCAGGACTAGCGGGCCCCGATAGCACAGATACGCAGTATTTT. The gene calls are TRBV22-1 and TRBJ2-3; the DNA was not compared with TRBD2, the D call given in the table. TRBV22-1 constitutes a pseudogene. The length of the CDR3 is 19 residues.

CDR3 loop: CASSLAGSGVYNEQFF. The CDR3 nucleotides are TGCGCCAGCAGCTTGGCAGGTAGCGGGGTATACAATGAGCAGTTCTTC. This chain uses TRBV5-1 with TRBJ2-1, with TRBD2 matching 8 bases. V trimming: 0 bases; J trimming: 4 bases; junction bases outside the gene matches: 6. This CDR3 contains 16 residues. The germline V gene has CDR1 SGHRS and CDR2 YFSETQ. Filled out from reference TRBV5-1 and TRBJ2-1, the complete variable domain reads KAGVTQTPRYLIKTRGQQVTLSCSPISGHRSVSWYQQTPGQGLQFLFEYFSETQRNKGNFPGRFSGRQFSNSRSEMNVSTLELGDSALYLCASSLAGSGVYNEQFFGPGTRLTVL.